What follows describes a single T cell receptor beta chain. The antigen remains unidentified. The PCR ran on 60 Vbeta and 13 Jbeta primers. Only in-frame clones appear in the TCRdb table, and some are missing; sequencing was by immunoSEQ multiplex PCR. There are some 150,000 clones in the sample; roughly three quarters occur only once, and just over 5% lies in the top ten. Germline V CDR1 and CDR2: SGHAT, FQNNGV. With 3 bases removed from V and 4 bases from J, the gap between germline ends came to 6 bases. This CDR3 comprises 12 residues. This record comes from a study of cytomegalovirus exposure and HLA in healthy donors. Study-level points and caveats: It was in a later analysis that TCR association rates were seen to vary by HLA locus, highest for DRB1 and lowest for HLA-C.

The specimen was PBMCs. This clonotype was sampled from a male donor in good health and CMV-seronegative. The chain combines TRBV11-2 with TRBJ2-5; D is undetermined. CDR3 residues: CASSFYRETQYF. The CDR3 DNA sequence: TGTGCCAGCAGCTTTTACAGAGAGACCCAGTACTTC.